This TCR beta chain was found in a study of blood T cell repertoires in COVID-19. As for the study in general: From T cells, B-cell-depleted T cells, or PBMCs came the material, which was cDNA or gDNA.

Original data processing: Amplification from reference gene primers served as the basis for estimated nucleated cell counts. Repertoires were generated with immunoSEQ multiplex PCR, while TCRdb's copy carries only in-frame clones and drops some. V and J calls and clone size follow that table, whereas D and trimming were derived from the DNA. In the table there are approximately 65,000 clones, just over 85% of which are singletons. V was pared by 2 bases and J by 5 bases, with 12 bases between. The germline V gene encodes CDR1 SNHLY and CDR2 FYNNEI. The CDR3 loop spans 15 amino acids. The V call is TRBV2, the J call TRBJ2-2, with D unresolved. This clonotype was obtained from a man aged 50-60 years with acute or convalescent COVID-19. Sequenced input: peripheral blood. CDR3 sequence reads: CASSEISWVTGELFF. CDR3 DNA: TGTGCCAGCAGTGAAATTAGCTGGGTTACCGGGGAGCTGTTTTTT.